The rows below give T cell receptor beta chains drawn from one sample of a study of T cell responses to AZD1222 COVID-19 vaccine. Libraries were prepared by immunoSEQ multiplex PCR; TCRdb keeps only in-frame clonotypes and omits some of them. The sample carries about 89,000 clones, approximately 91% recorded once. The sample in question was peripheral blood, obtained 28 days after the second AZD1222 dose. The receptor source for this set is an adult who received the AZD1222 COVID-19 vaccine. Each CDR3 is given with its conserved first and last residue. The D gene is left open where the match is weak. The size of a clone is reported for some rows only, either as once, few or many, or as a class for expanded clones.

-	TRBV27	TRBJ1-5	TRBD1	TGTGCCAGCAGTTCGGGACAGGGCGGTTATCAGCCCCAGCATTTT	CASSSGQGGYQPQHF
-	TRBV7-2	TRBJ1-5	-	TGTGCCAGCACCTGGGTGGGAGGGGCTGGCAATCAGCCCCAGCATTTT	CASTWVGGAGNQPQHF
-	TRBV11-2	TRBJ1-2	-	TGTGCCAGCAGCGGGGGTCGGACAGAGATTCATTGGGATGGCTACACCTTC	CASSGGRTEIHWDGYTF
once	TRBV4-1	TRBJ1-2	-	TGCGCCAGCAGCTACCGCCAGGCCCGGACGATTACTAACTATGGCTACACCTTC	CASSYRQARTITNYGYTF
-	TRBV29-1	TRBJ1-2	TRBD1	TGCAGCGTCCGGACAGGGGGCAACTATGGCTACACCTTC	CSVRTGGNYGYTF
once	TRBV2	TRBJ1-1	-	TGTGCCATTAGGTATCTTAACACTGAAGCTTTCTTT	CAIRYLNTEAFF
-	TRBV19	TRBJ1-1	TRBD1	TGTGCCAGTAGTCATTCGGACAGGTTTACGAGTCGGTGGACTGAAGCTTTCTTT	CASSHSDRFTSRWTEAFF
-	TRBV10-1	TRBJ2-1	-	TGCGCCAGCAGTGAGTCCAGGACTCCCCGCTCCTACAATGAGCAGTTCTTC	CASSESRTPRSYNEQFF
-	TRBV10-2	TRBJ2-5	TRBD1	TGCGCCAGCACCCGGGACAGGCTAGAGACCCAGTACTTC	CASTRDRLETQYF
-	TRBV20-1	TRBJ1-6	-	TGCAGTGCTAGTCCCTCCGGTCTCAATAATTCACCCCTCCACTTT	CSASPSGLNNSPLHF
-	TRBV29-1	TRBJ1-1	-	TGCAGCGTAGGGGACACTAACACTGAAGCTTTCTTT	CSVGDTNTEAFF
-	TRBV11-3	TRBJ1-2	-	TGTGCCAGCAGCATCAGAGGGGGAGAGAGCTATGGCTACACCTTC	CASSIRGGESYGYTF
-	TRBV2	TRBJ2-7	-	TGTGCCAGCAATGGCTACGAGCAGTACTTC	CASNGYEQYF
-	TRBV5-1	TRBJ2-4	-	TGCGCCAGCAGCAGACACCAAACCTCCGAAGAAAAAAACATTCAGTACTTC	CASSRHQTSEEKNIQYF
-	TRBV6-5	TRBJ1-1	-	TGTGCCAGCAGTTACTCGTTTATCAGGGTCACTGAAGCTTTCTTT	CASSYSFIRVTEAFF
-	TRBV6-1	TRBJ2-7	TRBD1	TGTGCCAGCAGTGAGAACAGGGGGCAGACCTACGAGCAGTACTTC	CASSENRGQTYEQYF
once	TRBV9	TRBJ2-1	TRBD2	TGTGCCAGCAGCGACCTAGCGGGGAGCTCCTACAATGAGCAGTTCTTC	CASSDLAGSSYNEQFF
-	TRBV3-1/TRBV3-2	TRBJ2-7	-	TGTGCCAGCAGCTGGGACAACTCCTACGAGCAGTACTTC	CASSWDNSYEQYF
-	TRBV2	TRBJ1-1	TRBD1	TGTGCCAGCAGGGAAGGACAGGGAAAGGCTTTCTTT	CASREGQGKAFF
-	TRBV5-4	TRBJ2-7	-	TGTGCCAGCAGCTTGGGACTCCTCGGGACCTACGAGCAGTACTTC	CASSLGLLGTYEQYF
-	TRBV6-5	TRBJ2-1	TRBD2	TGTGCCAGCAGTTACAGGGCGGGGGGGCACAATGAGCAGTTCTTC	CASSYRAGGHNEQFF
once	TRBV3-1/TRBV3-2	TRBJ1-2	-	TGTGCCAGCAGCCCGATGATGTACTATGGCTACACCTTC	CASSPMMYYGYTF
-	TRBV7-8	TRBJ1-5	-	TGTGCCAGCAGCTCCGAAGGACAGCTCAGCAATCAGCCCCAGCATTTT	CASSSEGQLSNQPQHF
once	TRBV2	TRBJ1-1	-	TGTGCCAGCAGTGAGGGTTCGGGGTTAAGCACTGAAGCTTTCTTT	CASSEGSGLSTEAFF
-	TRBV5-1	TRBJ1-5	-	TGCGCCAGCAGCTTGGGCGTGGGAGGGCCGGAGCCCCAGCATTTT	CASSLGVGGPEPQHF
-	TRBV4-1	TRBJ1-5	-	TGCGCCAGCAGCCAAGAGGACAATCAGCCCCAGCATTTT	CASSQEDNQPQHF
-	TRBV19	TRBJ2-7	TRBD1	TGTGCCAGTAGTGGGACAGGGGGCGGCTACGAGCAGTACTTC	CASSGTGGGYEQYF